The 9 T cell receptor beta chains presented below share a single source sample, sequenced in a study of cytomegalovirus exposure and HLA in healthy donors (dated by TCRdb to the late 2010s). Libraries were built with the immunoSEQ multiplex PCR assay. For the multiplex PCR, a mixture combining 60 forward primers for TCR Vbeta segments and 13 reverse primers for TCR Jbeta segments was used. Held by TCRdb, this immuneACCESS table contains in-frame sequences only and omits some clones. Under half of the omission traces to an unresolved V gene where checked; the cause of the rest is unknown. The sample table records some 120,000 clones; more than 60% of these occur just once. The leading ten clones occupy around 3.6% of the sample. The source material was PBMCs. The receptors come from a man aged 30-40 years in good health and CMV-seronegative.

This chain joins TRBV10-3 and TRBJ1-5; D may be TRBD1 (5 bases). CDR3 length: 14 amino acids. Trimming cost V 4 bases and J 4 bases, with 11 bases left between them. Germline CDR1 ENHRY, CDR2 SYGVKD. The CDR3 nucleotides read TGTGCCATCAGTGGGGAGGGACCGAATCAGCCCCAGCATTTT. This encodes CAISGEGPNQPQHF.

In its sample, this clone was seen a few times. This chain links TRBV4-2 with TRBJ2-7; D is perhaps TRBD2 (5 bases). Germline V gene lookup returns CDR1 LGHNA and CDR2 YNFKEQ. Trimming removed 0 bases at V and 3 bases at J, with 6 bases between. This CDR3 has 13 residues. In nucleotides, the CDR3 is TGTGCCAGCAGCCAAGACGGACTCTACGAGCAGTACTTC. It translates to CASSQDGLYEQYF.

This chain connects TRBV4-3 to TRBJ2-7; no clear D gene. Looked up from germline, CDR1 is LGHNA and CDR2 is YSLEER. Trimming pared 0 bases from V and 4 bases from J, leaving 7 bases between. There are 13 residues in the CDR3. CDR3 protein: CASSQEVRYEQYF. Written as DNA, the CDR3 is TGCGCCAGCAGCCAAGAGGTGAGGTACGAGCAGTACTTC.

The gene calls are TRBV7-9 and TRBJ1-1, with 10 bases lining up with TRBD1. Germline V CDR1 and CDR2: SEHNR, FQNEAQ (reference sequence). J gave up 1 base and V 4 bases, and 3 bases lay outside the gene matches. The CDR3 has 15 amino acids. The CDR3 region is CASSSWTGGNTEAFF. For the CDR3, the DNA is TGTGCCAGCAGCTCATGGACAGGGGGGAACACTGAAGCTTTCTTT.

This clone has more than one count but fewer than ten. This chain joins TRBV5-6 and TRBJ1-1; 7 nucleotides align to TRBD1. Germline CDR1 is SGHDT and CDR2 is YYEEEE. This CDR3 region has 15 residues. J lost 2 bases, V lost 3 bases, and 7 bases had no gene match. The CDR3 protein is CASSSFGTANTEAFF. The CDR3 bases are TGTGCCAGCAGCTCCTTCGGGACAGCAAACACTGAAGCTTTCTTT.

This chain connects TRBV29-1 to TRBJ1-1; 12 nucleotides align to TRBD1. The CDR3 is 17 residues long. The V and J ends lost 2 bases and 1 base, in that order; junction bases with no gene match: 8. Per the germline V gene, CDR1 is SQVTM and CDR2 is ANQGSEA. This chain's CDR3 is CSVERLGTGGPNTEAFF. DNA for the CDR3: TGCAGCGTTGAAAGGCTAGGGACAGGGGGCCCGAACACTGAAGCTTTCTTT.

The CDR3 sequence is CASSTGTLSYEQYF. CDR3 sequence (DNA): TGTGCCAGCAGCACCGGGACACTTTCCTACGAGCAGTACTTC. This chain connects TRBV6-6 to TRBJ2-7; TRBD1 might be the D (6 bases). Looked up from germline, CDR1 is MNHNY and CDR2 is SVGAGI (reference sequence). Between the trimmed V and J ends, which lost 6 bases and 1 base, there was a span of 13 bases. The CDR3 totals 14 residues.

The chain couples TRBV10-3 to TRBJ1-1; D perhaps matches TRBD1 (5 bases). V lost 4 bases to trimming and J lost 4 bases, with 13 bases between them. Germline CDR1 reads ENHRY; CDR2 reads SYGVKD. The CDR3 loop spans 14 amino acids. The chain's CDR3 is CAISGQGVSTEAFF. CDR3 coding DNA: TGTGCCATCAGTGGCCAGGGTGTGAGCACTGAAGCTTTCTTT.

V gene TRBV12-1 combines with J gene TRBJ2-2; the listed D gene, TRBD2, was not tested against the DNA. TRBV12-1 is a recognized pseudogene. The CDR3 is 18 amino acids. The CDR3, as DNA: TGTGCCAGCAGCACCGAGGCTAGCGGGAGGGCGAACACCGGGGAGCTGTTTTTT. Amino acid sequence: CASSTEASGRANTGELFF.